A single TCR beta chain is shown here with its context. These data belong to a study of blood T cell repertoires in COVID-19. Turning to the study itself: There were acute and convalescent COVID-19 samples, and they came from the United States, Italy and Spain.

V shed 1 base and J shed 4 bases, with 11 bases lying between them. From germline, CDR1 is SGDLS and CDR2 YYNGEE. CDR3 length equals 14 residues. Sequencing was performed with immunoSEQ multiplex PCR; in TCRdb, only in-frame clones are kept and a portion is missing. The top ten clones hold roughly 8% of a sample with 55,000 to 75,000 clones, about 90% of them seen once. The sequence derives from a human donor in a cohort sampled during active COVID-19. This chain joins TRBV9 and TRBJ1-1, with D perhaps matching TRBD1 (5 bases). Sample: peripheral blood. The CDR3 DNA follows: TGTGCCAGCAGCGTACAGGGAAGGGGCACTGAAGCTTTCTTT. Translating it yields CASSVQGRGTEAFF.